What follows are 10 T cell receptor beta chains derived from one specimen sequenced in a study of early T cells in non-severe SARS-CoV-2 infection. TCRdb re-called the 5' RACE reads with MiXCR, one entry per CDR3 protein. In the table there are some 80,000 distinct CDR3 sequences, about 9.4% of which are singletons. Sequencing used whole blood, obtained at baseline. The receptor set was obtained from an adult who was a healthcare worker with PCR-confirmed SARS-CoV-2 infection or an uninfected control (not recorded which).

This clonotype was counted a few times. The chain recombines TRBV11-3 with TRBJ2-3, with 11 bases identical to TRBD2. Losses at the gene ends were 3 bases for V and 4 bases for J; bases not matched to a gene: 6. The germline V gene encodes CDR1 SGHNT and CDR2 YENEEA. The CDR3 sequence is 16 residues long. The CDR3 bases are TGTGCCAGCAGCTTTAGCGGGAGGGCCGGAGCAGATACGCAGTATTTT. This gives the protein CASSFSGRAGADTQYF.

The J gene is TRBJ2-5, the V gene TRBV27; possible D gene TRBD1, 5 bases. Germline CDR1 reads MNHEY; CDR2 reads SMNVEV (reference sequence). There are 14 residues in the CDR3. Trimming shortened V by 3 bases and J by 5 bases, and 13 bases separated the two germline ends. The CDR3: CASSFGQGFETQYF. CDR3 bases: TGTGCCAGCAGTTTCGGGCAGGGTTTTGAGACCCAGTACTTC.

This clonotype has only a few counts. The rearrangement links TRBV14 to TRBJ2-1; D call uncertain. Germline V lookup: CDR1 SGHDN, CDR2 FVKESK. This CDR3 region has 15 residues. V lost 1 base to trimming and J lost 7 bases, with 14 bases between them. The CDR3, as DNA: TGTGCCAGCAGCCAAGGCGGTGCCCGAAGGAATGAGCAGTTCTTC. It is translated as CASSQGGARRNEQFF.

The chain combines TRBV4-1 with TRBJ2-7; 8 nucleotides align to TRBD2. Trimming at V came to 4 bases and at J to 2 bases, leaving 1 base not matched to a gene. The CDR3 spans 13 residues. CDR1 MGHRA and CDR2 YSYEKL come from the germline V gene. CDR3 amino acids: CASSPGLAYEQYF. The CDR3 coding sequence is TGCGCCAGCAGCCCGGGACTAGCCTACGAGCAGTACTTC.

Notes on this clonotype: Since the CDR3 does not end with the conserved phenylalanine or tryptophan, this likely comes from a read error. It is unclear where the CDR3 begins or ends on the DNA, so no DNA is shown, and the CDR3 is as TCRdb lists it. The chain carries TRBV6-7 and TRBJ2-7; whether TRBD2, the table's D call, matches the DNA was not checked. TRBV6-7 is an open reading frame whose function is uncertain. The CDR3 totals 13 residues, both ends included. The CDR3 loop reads CASSYSGLAPEEY.

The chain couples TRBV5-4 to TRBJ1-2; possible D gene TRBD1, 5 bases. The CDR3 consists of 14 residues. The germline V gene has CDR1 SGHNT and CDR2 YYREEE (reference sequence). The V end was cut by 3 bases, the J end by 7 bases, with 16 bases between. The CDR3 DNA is TGTGCCAGCAGCTACACCGGGACTTCCTCTGGCTACACCTTC. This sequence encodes CASSYTGTSSGYTF.

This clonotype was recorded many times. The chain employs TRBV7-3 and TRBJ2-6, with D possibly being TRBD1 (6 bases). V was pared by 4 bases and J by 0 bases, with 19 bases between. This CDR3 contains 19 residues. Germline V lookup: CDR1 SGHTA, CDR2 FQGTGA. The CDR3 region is CASSSGQSGIFSGANVLTF. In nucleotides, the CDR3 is TGTGCCAGCAGCTCCGGACAGTCTGGGATCTTCTCTGGGGCCAACGTCCTGACTTTC. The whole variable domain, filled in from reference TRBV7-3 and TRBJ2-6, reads GAGVSQTPSNKVTEKGKYVELRCDPISGHTALYWYRQSLGQGPEFLIYFQGTGAADDSGLPNDRFFAVRPEGSVSTLKIQRTERGDSAVYLCASSSGQSGIFSGANVLTFGAGSRLTVL.

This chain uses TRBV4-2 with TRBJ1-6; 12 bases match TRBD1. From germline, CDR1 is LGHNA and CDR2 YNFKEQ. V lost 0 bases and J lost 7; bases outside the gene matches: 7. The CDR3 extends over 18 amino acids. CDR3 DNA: TGTGCCAGCAGCCAAGATTTGGGGACAGGGGGCTCAAATTCACCCCTCCACTTT. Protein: CASSQDLGTGGSNSPLHF.

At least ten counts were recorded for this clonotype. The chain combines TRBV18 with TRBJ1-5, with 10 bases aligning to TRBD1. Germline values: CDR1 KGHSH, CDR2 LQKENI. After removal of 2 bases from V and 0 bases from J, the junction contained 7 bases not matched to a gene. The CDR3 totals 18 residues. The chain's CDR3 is CASSPVGDRGTSNQPQHF. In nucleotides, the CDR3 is TGTGCCAGCTCACCAGTGGGGGACAGGGGCACTAGCAATCAGCCCCAGCATTTT. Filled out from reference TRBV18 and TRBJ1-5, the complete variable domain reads NAGVMQNPRHLVRRRGQEARLRCSPMKGHSHVYWYRQLPEEGLKFMVYLQKENIIDESGMPKERFSAEFPKEGPSILRIQQVVRGDSAAYFCASSPVGDRGTSNQPQHFGDGTRLSIL.

CDR3 nucleotides: TGTGCCAGCAGCACTAGCGGGCAAACAGATACGCAGTATTTT. Translating gives CASSTSGQTDTQYF. The gene calls are TRBV28 and TRBJ2-3; TRBD2 matches 9 bases. Germline V gene data show CDR1 as MDHEN and CDR2 as SYDVKM. The V and J ends lost 6 bases and 3 bases, in that order; junction bases with no gene match: 4. The CDR3 is 14 residues long.